One and the same sample provided the 21 T cell receptor beta chains below, sequenced in a study of control samples from healthy donors and cancer patients. TCRdb keeps only in-frame clones here, not all; method: immunoSEQ multiplex PCR. The top ten clones hold 4.5% to 7% of a sample with tens of thousands of clones, over 85% of them seen once. The sequencing sample was made of blood. The receptors derive from a man aged 45-65 years in good health.

V gene TRBV7-2 combines with J gene TRBJ2-2; 8 bases line up with TRBD2. Trimming at V came to 4 bases and at J to 0 bases, leaving 4 bases not matched to a gene. Germline V lookup: CDR1 SGHTA, CDR2 FQGNSA. CDR3 length: 16 amino acids. In DNA form, the CDR3 reads TGTGCCAGCAGCTCACCGGGACTAGCGAACACCGGGGAGCTGTTTTTT. Its translation: CASSSPGLANTGELFF.

The chain links TRBV2 to TRBJ2-7, with unresolved D. With 2 bases removed from V and 2 bases from J, the gap between germline ends came to 10 bases. Germline CDR1 and CDR2: SNHLY and FYNNEI. The CDR3 spans 14 residues. The CDR3 loop is CASSESLGTYEQYF. CDR3 bases: TGTGCCAGCAGTGAATCACTGGGGACCTACGAGCAGTACTTC.

J is TRBJ1-2 and V is TRBV27, with 7 bases matching TRBD1. Germline lookup yields CDR1 MNHEY and CDR2 SMNVEV (reference sequence). This CDR3 is built from 13 residues. The ends lost 6 bases at V and 8 bases at J; junction bases unmatched: 9. The CDR3 DNA follows: TGTGCCAGCAGACCCGACAGGGCTGAGGGCTACACCTTC. The encoded protein is CASRPDRAEGYTF.

CDR3 region: CASSPSGEEAFF. DNA of the CDR3: TGTGCCAGCTCACCATCAGGAGAAGAAGCTTTCTTT. The chain recombines TRBV18 with TRBJ1-1; no clear D gene. V gave up 2 bases and J gave up 8 bases, with 9 bases separating them. This CDR3 has 12 amino acids. The germline CDR1 and CDR2 sequences are KGHSH and LQKENI.

This chain links TRBV19 with TRBJ1-5; D is possibly TRBD1 (5 bases). Germline lookup yields CDR1 LNHDA and CDR2 SQIVND (reference sequence). Trimming took off 5 bases at V and 0 bases at J, with 11 bases between the two ends. The CDR3 has 15 residues. The CDR3 sequence: CASSPSRGSNQPQHF. In nucleotides, the CDR3 is TGTGCCAGTAGTCCTTCGAGGGGTAGCAATCAGCCCCAGCATTTT. Looking up the rest from reference TRBV19 and TRBJ1-5 gives the full variable domain: DGGITQSPKYLFRKEGQNVTLSCEQNLNHDAMYWYRQDPGQGLRLIYYSQIVNDFQKGDIAEGYSVSREKKESFPLTVTSAQKNPTAFYLCASSPSRGSNQPQHFGDGTRLSIL.

The chain combines TRBV5-8 with TRBJ1-5, with 8 nucleotides matching TRBD1. V was pared by 1 base and J by 8 bases, with 11 bases of the junction left unmatched. CDR1 SGHTS and CDR2 YDEGEE come from the germline V gene. This CDR3 is 16 amino acids long. For the CDR3, the DNA is TGTGCCAGCAGCTTGAGTTTAGCAGGGGGCAAGGAGCCCCAGCATTTT. Protein product: CASSLSLAGGKEPQHF.

This clone was seen only once. The chain is built from TRBV15 and TRBJ1-6; no reliable D call. Germline V gives CDR1 LNHNV, CDR2 YYDKDF (reference sequence). V dropped 1 base and J dropped 9 bases, with 7 bases sitting between them. This CDR3 has 13 residues. CDR3 loop: CATSRGAGSPLHF. The DNA of the CDR3 is TGTGCCACCAGCAGAGGGGCGGGTTCACCCCTCCACTTT.

The V gene is TRBV7-2, the J gene TRBJ1-1; D is ambiguous. The germline V and J ends were trimmed by 1 base and 5 bases, with 8 bases remaining between them. The germline V gene has CDR1 SGHTA and CDR2 FQGNSA. The CDR3 runs to 13 residues. This CDR3 is CASSLVGYTEAFF. CDR3 coding DNA: TGTGCCAGCAGCTTAGTGGGATATACTGAAGCTTTCTTT.

This chain uses TRBV5-6 with TRBJ1-1; TRBD1 aligns across 7 bases. The J segment lost 1 base and the V segment lost 4 bases, leaving 7 bases of the junction unmatched. Germline V gene sequence: CDR1 SGHDT, CDR2 YYEEEE. The CDR3 is 15 amino acids. CDR3 nucleotides: TGTGCCAGCAGCGGACTTAGACAGGGGAACACTGAAGCTTTCTTT. Translation: CASSGLRQGNTEAFF. Supplemented by reference TRBV5-6 and TRBJ1-1, the full variable domain reads DAGVTQSPTHLIKTRGQQVTLRCSPKSGHDTVSWYQQALGQGPQFIFQYYEEEERQRGNFPDRFSGHQFPNYSSELNVNALLLGDSALYLCASSGLRQGNTEAFFGQGTRLTVV.

The chain is built from TRBV3-1 (or the pseudogene TRBV3-2) and TRBJ2-1; D unresolved. Germline V gene sequence: CDR1 LGHDT, CDR2 YNNKEL (reference sequence). This CDR3 has 12 residues. Trimming removed 3 bases at V and 5 bases at J, with 5 bases between. The chain's CDR3 is CASSHTHNEQFF. CDR3 in DNA: TGTGCCAGCAGCCACACCCACAATGAGCAGTTCTTC.

This clone has just a few counts. The chain links TRBV19 to TRBJ1-1; D uncertain. Trimming stripped 1 base from V and 1 base from J, with 4 bases between. CDR3 length: 13 residues. CDR1 is LNHDA, CDR2 SQIVND, per germline (reference sequence). CDR3 sequence (DNA): TGTGCCAGTAGTATAGGGGAGAACACTGAAGCTTTCTTT. This gives the protein CASSIGENTEAFF.

Only one count was recorded for this clone. The V and J genes are TRBV9 and TRBJ2-2, with D possibly matching TRBD1 (6 bases). V was shortened by 3 bases and J by 6 bases, with 15 bases between the two germline ends. Germline CDR1 SGDLS, CDR2 YYNGEE. The CDR3 loop spans 15 amino acids. This chain's CDR3 is CASSAFLGAPGELFF. CDR3 DNA: TGTGCCAGCAGCGCATTTCTGGGGGCGCCCGGGGAGCTGTTTTTT.

This CDR3 is CASSGRGGAFF. CDR3 bases: TGTGCCAGCAGTGGAAGGGGAGGAGCTTTCTTT. This chain connects TRBV12-3 or TRBV12-4 to TRBJ1-1; possibly TRBD1 for D (5 bases). CDR3 length: 11 amino acids. V shed 5 bases and J shed 10 bases, with 11 bases lying between them.

V gene TRBV5-1 combines with J gene TRBJ1-4; 8 nucleotides agree with TRBD1. Germline loops: CDR1 SGHRS, CDR2 YFSETQ. This CDR3 contains 15 residues. Trimming cost V 4 bases and J 6 bases; bases outside gene matches: 8. Here the CDR3 reads CASSLPGTGHEKLFF. CDR3 bases: TGCGCCAGCAGCCTGCCCGGGACAGGACATGAAAAACTGTTTTTT. The whole variable domain, remainder taken from reference TRBV5-1 and TRBJ1-4, is KAGVTQTPRYLIKTRGQQVTLSCSPISGHRSVSWYQQTPGQGLQFLFEYFSETQRNKGNFPGRFSGRQFSNSRSEMNVSTLELGDSALYLCASSLPGTGHEKLFFGSGTQLSVL.

About this clone: One end of the junction varies from germline; a read error may be responsible. The chain recombines TRBV6-5 with TRBJ1-2; 7 bases are shared with TRBD1. Germline CDR1 MNHEY, CDR2 SVGAGI. The CDR3 sequence is 14 residues long. In nucleotides, the CDR3 is TGTGCCAGCAGTGACTCACAGGGGACCTATGGCTACACCTTC. This codes for CASSDSQGTYGYTF.

This chain uses TRBV10-1 with TRBJ2-3; the D is unclear. The CDR3 length is 12 residues. Germline loops: CDR1 WNHNN, CDR2 SYGVQD (reference sequence). Trimming took 0 bases from V and 6 from J, leaving 4 bases between them. CDR3 coding DNA: TGCGCCAGCAGTGAGTCGGGGGATACGCAGTATTTT. Its protein product is CASSESGDTQYF.

CDR3 DNA sequence: TGTGCCAGCAGCCCCTCGAGGGGGAGATCTGGAAACACCATATATTTT. Translated, it gives CASSPSRGRSGNTIYF. The chain employs TRBV11-3 and TRBJ1-3, with D maybe TRBD1 (6 bases). V lost 5 bases, J lost 1 base, and 15 bases lay in between. This CDR3 has 16 residues. Per germline, CDR1 SGHNT and CDR2 YENEEA.

V usage is TRBV5-1 and J usage is TRBJ1-1; D possibly corresponds to TRBD1 (5 bases). Deletions cut 5 bases from V and 4 bases from J, with 24 bases between. The CDR3 covers 17 residues. Germline V gene data show CDR1 as SGHRS and CDR2 as YFSETQ. DNA for the CDR3: TGCGCCAGCAGGCAACAGGTAGCACTTGCGATGTCCACTGAAGCTTTCTTT. Translation: CASRQQVALAMSTEAFF.

V and J are TRBV6-4 and TRBJ1-4; D gene uncertain. Looked up from germline, CDR1 is MRHNA and CDR2 is SNTAGT. The length of the CDR3 is 14 residues. Trimming shortened V by 3 bases and J by 8 bases, and 13 bases separated the two germline ends. The CDR3 loop is CASSERSGSEKLFF. Here the CDR3 DNA reads TGTGCCAGCAGTGAGAGGTCCGGGTCGGAAAAACTGTTTTTT.

This clone was seen only once. The chain is built from TRBV7-6 and TRBJ1-4; D is possibly TRBD1 (5 bases). Trimming pared 1 base from V and 0 bases from J, leaving 9 bases between. Germline V gene data show CDR1 as SGHVS and CDR2 as FNYEAQ. CDR3 length: 16 amino acids. The CDR3 coding sequence is TGTGCCAGCAGCTTAGGGGGGGGTACAACTAATGAAAAACTGTTTTTT. This encodes CASSLGGGTTNEKLFF.

In this sample, this clone turned up once. The rearrangement uses TRBV20-1 and TRBJ1-6, with a weak D call TRBD1 (5 bases). CDR3 length: 16 residues. Germline V CDR1 and CDR2: DFQATT, SNEGSKA (reference sequence). Trimming removed 3 bases at V and 8 bases at J, with 20 bases between. The CDR3 sequence: CSASIRGNSPYSPLHF. The CDR3 nucleotides read TGCAGTGCTAGTATACGGGGGAACTCCCCTTATTCACCCCTCCACTTT.